In its sample, the clone carrying this TCR beta chain ranks as medium-sized. TCRdb reprocessed the 5' RACE reads via MiXCR and lists one record per CDR3 protein. In the table there are 750 to 900 distinct CDR3 sequences, 9.3% of which are singletons. The V and J ends lost 3 bases and 6 bases respectively, with 12 bases between them. CDR1 SGDLS and CDR2 YYNGEE come from the germline V gene. This CDR3 has 14 residues. This specimen comes from a study of T cells after yellow fever vaccination. The wider study: SMART-Seq v4 Ultra Low Input prepared the low-cell-number fractions.

This chain joins TRBV9 and TRBJ2-2, with D perhaps assigned TRBD1 or TRBD2 (6 bases each). This sample comprised CD8+ T cells binding an NS4B(214-222) dextramer, sorted from PBMCs, obtained 45 days after the first yellow fever vaccination. This receptor was identified in a young man who received the YFV17D yellow fever vaccine. The CDR3 protein is CASSGGALAGELFF. CDR3 nucleotides: TGTGCCAGCAGCGGGGGGGCATTGGCCGGGGAGCTGTTTTTT.